These 8 T cell receptor beta chains share one sample of origin, sequenced in a study of shared clonotypes between healthy human individuals. TCRdb's table, derived via immunoSEQ multiplex PCR, lists solely in-frame clones and lacks some. Here the sample spans around 700,000 clones, over 65% being singletons. Sequences were obtained from memory CD4+ T cells sorted from blood. Stated subset: CD45RA-negative fraction. The origin of the receptors is a woman between 25 and 40 years old in good health.

The chain links TRBV19 to TRBJ2-7; 8 bases are a match to TRBD1. This CDR3 is 15 amino acids long. Germline lookup yields CDR1 LNHDA and CDR2 SQIVND (reference sequence). Trimming cost V 2 bases and J 2 bases; bases outside gene matches: 5. CDR3: CASSISGGKTYEQYF. DNA for the CDR3: TGTGCCAGTAGTATATCAGGGGGCAAGACCTACGAGCAGTACTTC.

V gene TRBV10-1 combines with J gene TRBJ1-1; the D gene is possibly TRBD1 (5 bases). The CDR3 spans 15 residues. Germline loops: CDR1 WNHNN, CDR2 SYGVQD (reference sequence). The ends were cut back, 0 bases at V and 4 bases at J, with 12 bases in the middle. The CDR3 sequence: CASSESEGRGTEAFF. The CDR3 nucleotides are TGCGCCAGCAGTGAGTCGGAGGGAAGGGGCACTGAAGCTTTCTTT.

J is TRBJ1-2 and V is TRBV7-9; no reliable D call. The CDR3 is 16 residues long. The germline V gene encodes CDR1 SEHNR and CDR2 FQNEAQ (reference sequence). Trimming shortened V by 1 base and J by 4 bases, and 16 bases separated the two germline ends. The CDR3 bases are TGTGCCAGCAGCTTAGATGACCCCGGCTTGAGCTATGGCTACACCTTC. Protein sequence: CASSLDDPGLSYGYTF.

The count of this clone is one. The chain combines TRBV5-1 with TRBJ1-4; D remains ambiguous. With 5 bases removed from V and 4 bases from J, the gap between germline ends came to 12 bases. The CDR3 has 14 amino acids. CDR1 and CDR2 from the germline V gene are SGHRS and YFSETQ. CDR3 nucleotide sequence: TGCGCCAGCAGGCACATTGGGAATAATGAAAAACTGTTTTTT. This gives the protein CASRHIGNNEKLFF.

The rearrangement uses TRBV6-1 and TRBJ2-2, with 8 positions matching TRBD1. Germline lookup yields CDR1 MNHNS and CDR2 SASEGT. The CDR3 totals 12 residues. The trim removed 5 bases at V and 8 bases at J, leaving 1 base unmatched. The CDR3 sequence is CASSQGAGELFF. CDR3 sequence (DNA): TGTGCCAGCAGTCAGGGGGCTGGGGAGCTGTTTTTT.

This sequence joins TRBV15 and TRBJ2-3; 7 nucleotides match TRBD2. Germline V lookup: CDR1 LNHNV, CDR2 YYDKDF (reference sequence). After removal of 0 bases from V and 7 bases from J, the junction contained 13 bases not matched to a gene. There are 17 residues in the CDR3. Here the CDR3 DNA reads TGTGCCACCAGCAGAGATCGGGGACTACCCCCCCAGAATACGCAGTATTTT. Protein: CATSRDRGLPPQNTQYF.

This clone occurred a few times. This rearrangement joins TRBV2 to TRBJ2-7, with D hard to call. V was clipped by 6 bases and J by 5 bases, with 14 bases between them. Germline CDR1 reads SNHLY; CDR2 reads FYNNEI. CDR3 length: 13 amino acids. The CDR3 nucleotides read TGTGCCAGCAGCGGCCGGACCTCTGACGAGCAGTACTTC. Residues: CASSGRTSDEQYF.

The J gene is TRBJ1-5, the V gene TRBV2; possible D gene TRBD1, 5 bases. CDR3 length: 17 amino acids. Germline-derived CDR1 and CDR2 are SNHLY and FYNNEI. V lost 3 bases, J lost 4 bases, and 19 bases lay in between. The DNA of the CDR3 is TGTGCCAGCAGTGAGCGGGGGGGGATCTCTTTGAATCAGCCCCAGCATTTT. This translates into CASSERGGISLNQPQHF. Variable domain in full (rest from reference TRBV2 and TRBJ1-5): EPEVTQTPSHQVTQMGQEVILRCVPISNHLYFYWYRQILGQKVEFLVSFYNNEISEKSEIFDDQFSVERPDGSNFTLKIRSTKLEDSAMYFCASSERGGISLNQPQHFGDGTRLSIL.